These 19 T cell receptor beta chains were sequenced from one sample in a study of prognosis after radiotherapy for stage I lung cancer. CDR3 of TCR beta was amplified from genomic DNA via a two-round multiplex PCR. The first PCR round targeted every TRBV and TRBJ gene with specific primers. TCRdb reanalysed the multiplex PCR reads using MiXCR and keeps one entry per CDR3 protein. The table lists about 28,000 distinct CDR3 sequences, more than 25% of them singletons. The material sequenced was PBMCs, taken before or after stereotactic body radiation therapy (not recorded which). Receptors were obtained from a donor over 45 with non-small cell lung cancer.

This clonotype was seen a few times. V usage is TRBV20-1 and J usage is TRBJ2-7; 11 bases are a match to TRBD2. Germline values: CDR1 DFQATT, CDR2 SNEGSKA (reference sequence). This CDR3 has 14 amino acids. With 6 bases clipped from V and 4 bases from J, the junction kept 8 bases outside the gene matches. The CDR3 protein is CSAASTSGTYEQYF. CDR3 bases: TGCAGTGCGGCTTCGACTAGCGGGACTTACGAGCAGTACTTC.

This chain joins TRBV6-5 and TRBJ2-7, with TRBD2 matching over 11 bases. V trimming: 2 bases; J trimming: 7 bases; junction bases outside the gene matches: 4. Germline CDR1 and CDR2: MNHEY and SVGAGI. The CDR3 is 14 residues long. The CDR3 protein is CASSYALAGEEQYF. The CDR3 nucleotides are TGTGCCAGCAGTTACGCACTAGCGGGAGAAGAGCAGTACTTC.

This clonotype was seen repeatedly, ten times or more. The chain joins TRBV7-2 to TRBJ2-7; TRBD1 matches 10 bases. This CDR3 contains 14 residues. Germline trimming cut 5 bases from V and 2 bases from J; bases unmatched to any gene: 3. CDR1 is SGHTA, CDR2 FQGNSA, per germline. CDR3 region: CASSKTGGTYEQYF. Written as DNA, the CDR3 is TGTGCCAGCAGCAAGACAGGGGGCACCTACGAGCAGTACTTC.

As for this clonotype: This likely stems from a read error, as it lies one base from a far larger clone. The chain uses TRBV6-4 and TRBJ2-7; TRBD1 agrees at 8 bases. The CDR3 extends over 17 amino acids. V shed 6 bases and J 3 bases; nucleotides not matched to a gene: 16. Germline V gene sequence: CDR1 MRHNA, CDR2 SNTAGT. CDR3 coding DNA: TGTGCCAGCAGATCGACAGGGGCGAGAAGGGACTTCTACGAGCAGTACTTC. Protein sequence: CASRSTGARRDFYEQYF.

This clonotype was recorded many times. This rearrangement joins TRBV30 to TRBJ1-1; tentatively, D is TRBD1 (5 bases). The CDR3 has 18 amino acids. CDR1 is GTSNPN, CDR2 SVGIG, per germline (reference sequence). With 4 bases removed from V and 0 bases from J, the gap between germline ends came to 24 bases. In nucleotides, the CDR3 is TGTGCCTGGATGGGGGAAGGAGGGAGTTGGGCAATGAACACTGAAGCTTTCTTT. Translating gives CAWMGEGGSWAMNTEAFF.

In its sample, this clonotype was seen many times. The CDR3 region is CASIQSQLNTEAFF. Written as DNA, the CDR3 is TGTGCCAGCATCCAGAGTCAGTTGAACACTGAAGCTTTCTTT. This chain uses TRBV12-3 or TRBV12-4 with TRBJ1-1; no clear D gene. The ends were cut back, 7 bases at V and 0 bases at J, with 12 bases in the middle. The CDR3 sequence is 14 residues long.

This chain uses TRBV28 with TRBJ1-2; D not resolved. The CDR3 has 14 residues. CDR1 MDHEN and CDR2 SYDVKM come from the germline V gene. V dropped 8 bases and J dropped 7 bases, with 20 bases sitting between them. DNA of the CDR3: TGTGCCAGCGGACGGGGTACAATGGTCTGTGGCTACACCTTC. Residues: CASGRGTMVCGYTF.

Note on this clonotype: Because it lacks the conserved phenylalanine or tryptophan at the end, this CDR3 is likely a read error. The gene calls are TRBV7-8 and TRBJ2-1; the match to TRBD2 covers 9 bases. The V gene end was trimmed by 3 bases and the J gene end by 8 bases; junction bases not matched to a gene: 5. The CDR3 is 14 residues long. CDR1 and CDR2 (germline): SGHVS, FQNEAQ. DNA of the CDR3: TGTGCCAGCAGCTTGGCGGGAGGGGTGTATGAGCAGTTCCTC. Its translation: CASSLAGGVYEQFL.

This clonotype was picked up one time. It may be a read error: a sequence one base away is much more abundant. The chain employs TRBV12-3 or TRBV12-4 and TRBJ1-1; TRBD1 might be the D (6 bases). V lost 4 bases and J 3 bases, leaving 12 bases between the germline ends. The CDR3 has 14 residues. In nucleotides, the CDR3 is TGTGCCAGCAGTTGGGGGGCGATGGACACTGAAGCTTTCTTT. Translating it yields CASSWGAMDTEAFF.

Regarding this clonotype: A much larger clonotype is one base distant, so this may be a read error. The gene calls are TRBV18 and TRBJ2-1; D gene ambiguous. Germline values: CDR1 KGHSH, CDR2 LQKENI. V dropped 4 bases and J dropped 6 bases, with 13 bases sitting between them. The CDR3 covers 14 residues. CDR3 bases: TGTGCCAGCTCACTGTCACAAGTATGCAATGAGCAGTTCTTC. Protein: CASSLSQVCNEQFF.

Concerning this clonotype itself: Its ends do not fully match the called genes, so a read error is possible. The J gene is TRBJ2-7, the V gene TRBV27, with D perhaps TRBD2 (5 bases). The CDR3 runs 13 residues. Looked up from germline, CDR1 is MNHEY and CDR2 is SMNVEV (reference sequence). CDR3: CASILSGFYGQYF. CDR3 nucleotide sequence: TGTGCCAGCATTTTAAGCGGATTCTACGGGCAGTACTTC.

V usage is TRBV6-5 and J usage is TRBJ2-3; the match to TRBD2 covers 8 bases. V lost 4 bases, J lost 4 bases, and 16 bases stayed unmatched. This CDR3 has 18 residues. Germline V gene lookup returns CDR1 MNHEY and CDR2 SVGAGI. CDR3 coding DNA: TGTGCCAGCAGTTGCTCGATATGGGCGGGAGGTTTAGCAGATACGCAGTATTTT. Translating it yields CASSCSIWAGGLADTQYF.

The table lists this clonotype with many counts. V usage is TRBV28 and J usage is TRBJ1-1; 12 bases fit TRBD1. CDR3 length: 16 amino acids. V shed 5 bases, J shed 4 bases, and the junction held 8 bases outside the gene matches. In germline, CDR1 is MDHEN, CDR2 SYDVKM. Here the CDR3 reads CASSPPGTGGITEAFF. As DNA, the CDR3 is TGTGCCAGCAGTCCTCCCGGGACAGGGGGCATCACTGAAGCTTTCTTT.

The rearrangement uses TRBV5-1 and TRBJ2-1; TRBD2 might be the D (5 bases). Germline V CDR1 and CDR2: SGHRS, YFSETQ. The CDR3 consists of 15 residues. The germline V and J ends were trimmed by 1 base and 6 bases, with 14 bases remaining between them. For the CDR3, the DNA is TGCGCCAGCAGCTTGTCGGGGAGTTCGTCCAATGAGCAGTTCTTC. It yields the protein CASSLSGSSSNEQFF. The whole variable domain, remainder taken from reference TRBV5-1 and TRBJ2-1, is KAGVTQTPRYLIKTRGQQVTLSCSPISGHRSVSWYQQTPGQGLQFLFEYFSETQRNKGNFPGRFSGRQFSNSRSEMNVSTLELGDSALYLCASSLSGSSSNEQFFGPGTRLTVL.

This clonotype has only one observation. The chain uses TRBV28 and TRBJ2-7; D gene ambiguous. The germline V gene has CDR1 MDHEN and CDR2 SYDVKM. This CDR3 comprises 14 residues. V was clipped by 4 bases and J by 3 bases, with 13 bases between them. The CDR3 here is CASSSLGCNYEQYF. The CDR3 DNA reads TGTGCCAGCAGTTCCCTGGGATGCAACTACGAGCAGTACTTC.

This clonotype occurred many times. CDR3 loop: CATSDGGNTEAFF. The CDR3 DNA sequence: TGTGCCACCAGTGATGGAGGGAACACTGAAGCTTTCTTT. The chain couples TRBV24-1 to TRBJ1-1; D is unresolved. The CDR3 is made up of 13 amino acids. CDR1 KGHDR and CDR2 SFDVKD come from the germline V gene. With 3 bases removed from V and 1 base from J, the gap between germline ends came to 5 bases.

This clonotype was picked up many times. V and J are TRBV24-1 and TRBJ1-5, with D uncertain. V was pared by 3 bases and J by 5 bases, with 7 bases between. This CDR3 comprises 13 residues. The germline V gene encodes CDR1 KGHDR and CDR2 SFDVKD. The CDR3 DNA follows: TGTGCCACCAGTGATGGCATGTATCAGCCCCAGCATTTT. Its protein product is CATSDGMYQPQHF.

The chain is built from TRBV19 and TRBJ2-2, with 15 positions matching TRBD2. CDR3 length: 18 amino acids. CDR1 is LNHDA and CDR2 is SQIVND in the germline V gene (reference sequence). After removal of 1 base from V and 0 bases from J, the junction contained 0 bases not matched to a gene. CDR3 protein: CASSIGTSGRANTGELFF. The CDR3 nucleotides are TGTGCCAGTAGTATAGGGACTAGCGGGAGGGCGAACACCGGGGAGCTGTTTTTT.

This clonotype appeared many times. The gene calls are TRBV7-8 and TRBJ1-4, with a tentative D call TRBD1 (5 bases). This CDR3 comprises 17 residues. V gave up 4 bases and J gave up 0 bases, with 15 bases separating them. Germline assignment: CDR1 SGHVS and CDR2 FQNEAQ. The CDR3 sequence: CASSWETAKATNEKLFF. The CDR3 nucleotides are TGTGCCAGCAGCTGGGAGACAGCGAAAGCAACTAATGAAAAACTGTTTTTT. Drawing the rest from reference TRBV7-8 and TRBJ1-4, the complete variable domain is GAGVSQSPRYKVAKRGQDVALRCDPISGHVSLFWYQQALGQGPEFLTYFQNEAQLDKSGLPSDRFFAERPEGSVSTLKIQRTQQEDSAVYLCASSWETAKATNEKLFFGSGTQLSVL.